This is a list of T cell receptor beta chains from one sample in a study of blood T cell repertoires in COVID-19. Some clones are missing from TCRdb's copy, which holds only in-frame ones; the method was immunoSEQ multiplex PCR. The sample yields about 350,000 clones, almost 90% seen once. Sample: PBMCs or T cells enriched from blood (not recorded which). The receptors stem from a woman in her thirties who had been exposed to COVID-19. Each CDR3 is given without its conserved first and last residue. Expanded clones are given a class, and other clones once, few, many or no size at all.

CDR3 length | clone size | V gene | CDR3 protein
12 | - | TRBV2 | ASSVTDSNSPLH
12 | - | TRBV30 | ACITGWAYYEQY
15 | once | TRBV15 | ATSRDQGDQRTGELF
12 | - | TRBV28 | ASRSGQGPFGYT
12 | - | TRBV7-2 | ASSLLNMQETQY
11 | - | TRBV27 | ASSFEREIEQY
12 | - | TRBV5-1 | ASSDPPGAYEQY
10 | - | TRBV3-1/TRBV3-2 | ASSPSGYEQY
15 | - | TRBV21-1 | ASSRRHRGHLLSPLH
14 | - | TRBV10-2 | ASSELLTGKAYEQY
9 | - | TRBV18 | ASSLPGELF
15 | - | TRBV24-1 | ATSAPPTGTETYGYT
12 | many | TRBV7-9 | ASSIPDSGNIQY
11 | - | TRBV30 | AWSVGKFYGYT
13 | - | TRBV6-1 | ASSEESGGGNTIY
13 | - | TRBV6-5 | ASSMEGGLDQPQH
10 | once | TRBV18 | ASSGSNNEQF
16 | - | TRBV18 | ASSPLGGPGQGLDGYT
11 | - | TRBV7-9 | ASSQGRRETQY
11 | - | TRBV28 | ASSFSNNQPQH
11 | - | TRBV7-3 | ASSFGSLNEQF
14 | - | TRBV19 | ASSIWTSGSTDTQY
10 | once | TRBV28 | ASTGQGNTIY
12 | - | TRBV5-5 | ASSFEQGHYEQY
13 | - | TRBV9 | ASSVDTGKRDEQY
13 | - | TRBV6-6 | ASSRLAGGPGEQY
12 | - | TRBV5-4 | ASSFRGANTEAF
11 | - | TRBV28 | ASSSLAGDEQF
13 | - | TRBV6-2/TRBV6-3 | ASSFRGLRQETQY
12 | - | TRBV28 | ANQDRGPSQPQH
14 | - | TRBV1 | TSSQVGLAGFDEQF
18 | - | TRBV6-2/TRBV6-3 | ASSYTREPGLAGGPWEQY
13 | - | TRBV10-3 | AITLSGEGVNEQF
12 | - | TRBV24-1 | ATMSGGAGRPQH
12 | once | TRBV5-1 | ASYREGVRETQY
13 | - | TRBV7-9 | ASSPSGGITDTQY
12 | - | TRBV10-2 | ASSEAAGDQPQH
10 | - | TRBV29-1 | SVVGSIAEAF
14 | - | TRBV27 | ASGPWKEVGVYGYT
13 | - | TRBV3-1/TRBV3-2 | ASSLPRGVFNEQF
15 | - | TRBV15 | ATSRDRGQTSSYEQY
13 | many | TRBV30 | AWSRDSGSGNTIY